These 18 T cell receptor beta chains were all obtained from the same sample, sequenced in a study of blood T cell repertoires in COVID-19. This table comes from immunoSEQ multiplex PCR, and its TCRdb copy is limited to in-frame clones, with some not included. The sample lists about 280,000 clones; 88% were seen once. The specimen was PBMCs or T cells enriched from blood (not recorded which). The receptors come from a woman aged 25 to 39 who had recovered from COVID-19.

The V call is TRBV6-2 or TRBV6-3, the J call TRBJ2-1; 10 bases match TRBD2. The CDR3 loop spans 16 amino acids. Germline trimming cut 2 bases from V and 6 bases from J; bases unmatched to any gene: 7. Germline values: CDR1 MNHEY, CDR2 SVGEGT. CDR3 sequence (DNA): TGTGCCAGCAGTTACACCGGGGCTAGCGGGGGCAATGAGCAGTTCTTC. The encoded protein is CASSYTGASGGNEQFF.

The genes are TRBV20-1 and TRBJ2-1; TRBD2 agrees at 8 bases. The germline V gene has CDR1 DFQATT and CDR2 SNEGSKA (reference sequence). The V and J ends lost 4 bases and 10 bases, in that order; junction bases with no gene match: 3. The CDR3 is 11 residues long. CDR3 region: CSAIWTSEQFF. DNA of the CDR3: TGCAGTGCTATTTGGACTAGCGAGCAGTTCTTC.

The CDR3 sequence: CASQTSEQYF. The CDR3 DNA sequence: TGTGCCTCACAGACCTCCGAGCAGTACTTC. The chain joins TRBV10-3 to TRBJ2-7; D remains ambiguous. The CDR3 extends over 10 amino acids. Germline-derived CDR1 and CDR2 are ENHRY and SYGVKD. Trimming removed 11 bases at V and 6 bases at J, with 11 bases between.

The chain has TRBV2 and TRBJ2-1; 8 nucleotides line up with TRBD1. The CDR3 sequence is 13 residues long. Per the germline V gene, CDR1 is SNHLY and CDR2 is FYNNEI. J gave up 9 bases and V 5 bases, and 6 bases lay outside the gene matches. The CDR3 reads CASSSDRDGEQFF. The CDR3 DNA reads as TGTGCCAGCAGTTCGGACAGGGACGGTGAGCAGTTCTTC.

The chain employs TRBV5-4 and TRBJ2-7; possible D gene TRBD2, 5 bases. This CDR3 comprises 15 residues. Germline CDR1 and CDR2: SGHNT and YYREEE (reference sequence). V was clipped by 1 base and J by 0 bases, with 11 bases between them. The CDR3 loop is CASSLKRESSYEQYF. The CDR3 coding sequence is TGTGCCAGCAGCTTGAAGAGGGAGAGCTCCTACGAGCAGTACTTC.

V gene TRBV5-1 combines with J gene TRBJ2-7, with 7 bases matching TRBD1. Germline loops: CDR1 SGHRS, CDR2 YFSETQ. V shed 5 bases, J shed 3 bases, and the junction held 14 bases outside the gene matches. The CDR3 sequence is 16 residues long. CDR3 loop: CASRRGSGQKNYEQYF. As DNA, the CDR3 is TGCGCCAGCAGGAGGGGATCGGGACAGAAAAACTACGAGCAGTACTTC.

The gene calls are TRBV28 and TRBJ1-1; 8 bases line up with TRBD1. The CDR3 is made up of 14 amino acids. Germline CDR1 and CDR2: MDHEN and SYDVKM. J lost 1 base, V lost 9 bases, and 7 bases had no gene match. CDR3 in DNA: TGTGCCAGTCGAACAGGGGGTGGGAACACTGAAGCTTTCTTT. Amino acids: CASRTGGGNTEAFF.

The gene calls are TRBV4-1 and TRBJ2-2, with TRBD1 identical over 9 bases. Per the germline V gene, CDR1 is MGHRA and CDR2 is YSYEKL. J was trimmed by 7 bases and V by 1 base; bases with no gene match: 4. The CDR3 spans 15 residues. DNA of the CDR3: TGCGCCAGCAGCCAAGCGGGACAGGGCTTCGGGGAGCTGTTTTTT. It codes for CASSQAGQGFGELFF.

V usage is TRBV5-6 and J usage is TRBJ1-5, with 7 bases matching TRBD1. This CDR3 is built from 16 residues. Germline V gene sequence: CDR1 SGHDT, CDR2 YYEEEE. The J segment lost 4 bases and the V segment lost 0 bases, leaving 7 bases of the junction unmatched. CDR3: CASSLGPGTANQPQHF. The CDR3, as DNA: TGTGCCAGCAGCTTGGGCCCCGGGACAGCAAATCAGCCCCAGCATTTT.

The V call is TRBV2, the J call TRBJ1-5, with TRBD1 matching 7 bases. The germline V gene encodes CDR1 SNHLY and CDR2 FYNNEI. The CDR3 consists of 14 residues. Trimming took 5 bases from V and 7 from J; bases not matched to a gene: 8. The CDR3 loop is CASSPRTGLQPQHF. The CDR3 DNA reads TGTGCCAGCAGTCCGCGGACAGGATTGCAGCCCCAGCATTTT.

V is TRBV19 and J is TRBJ1-6, with TRBD1 identical over 7 bases. Germline CDR1 LNHDA, CDR2 SQIVND (reference sequence). The CDR3 is made up of 15 amino acids. Trimming cost V 5 bases and J 3 bases; bases outside gene matches: 4. CDR3 loop: CASSPGTVYNSPLHF. DNA of the CDR3: TGTGCCAGTAGTCCTGGGACAGTCTATAATTCACCCCTCCACTTT.

The chain uses TRBV4-1 and TRBJ1-2, with 7 bases fitting TRBD1. The junction had 3 bases not matched to a gene; V was cut back by 0 bases and J by 2 bases. The CDR3 loop spans 15 amino acids. CDR1 is MGHRA and CDR2 is YSYEKL in the germline V gene. The CDR3 DNA is TGCGCCAGCAGCCAAGATCCAGGGGGGAACTATGGCTACACCTTC. Encoded protein: CASSQDPGGNYGYTF.

J is TRBJ2-4 and V is TRBV5-4, with D unresolved. V was cut by 1 base and J by 0 bases, with 14 bases left in between. Germline assignment: CDR1 SGHNT and CDR2 YYREEE (reference sequence). The length of the CDR3 is 17 residues. DNA for the CDR3: TGTGCCAGCAGCTTGCTGGGTCAGCGCCTAGCCAAAAACATTCAGTACTTC. Residues: CASSLLGQRLAKNIQYF.

The chain carries TRBV28 and TRBJ1-4; D ambiguous. CDR1 is MDHEN, CDR2 SYDVKM, per germline. V lost 2 bases and J 4 bases, leaving 8 bases between the germline ends. The CDR3 spans 14 residues. CDR3 region: CASSLARFNEKLFF. The CDR3 DNA reads TGTGCCAGCAGTTTAGCTAGATTTAATGAAAAACTGTTTTTT.

The chain combines TRBV27 with TRBJ2-7, with D uncertain. There are 13 residues in the CDR3. CDR1 and CDR2 (germline): MNHEY, SMNVEV (reference sequence). V lost 0 bases to trimming and J lost 12 bases, with 15 bases between them. CDR3 region: CASSLSNLRQRYF. In nucleotides, the CDR3 is TGTGCCAGCAGTTTATCGAACCTCAGGCAAAGGTACTTC.

This chain uses TRBV27 with TRBJ1-2; tentative D call: TRBD1 (5 bases). The germline V gene has CDR1 MNHEY and CDR2 SMNVEV (reference sequence). V gave up 2 bases and J gave up 9 bases, with 16 bases separating them. This CDR3 has 14 residues. This CDR3 is CASSLNPQGRSYTF. The CDR3, as DNA: TGTGCCAGCAGTTTAAACCCCCAGGGAAGGAGCTACACCTTC.

The V gene is TRBV6-2 or TRBV6-3, the J gene TRBJ1-5; D remains unclear. There are 13 residues in the CDR3. In germline, CDR1 is MNHEY, CDR2 SVGEGT. With 1 base removed from V and 7 bases from J, the gap between germline ends came to 8 bases. The DNA of the CDR3 is TGTGCCAGCAGTTACTTGGCCCCCCAGCCCCAGCATTTT. Residues: CASSYLAPQPQHF.

This clone was recorded a few times. The gene calls are TRBV27 and TRBJ1-5, with 10 bases identical to TRBD1. The CDR3 contains 15 residues. The V segment lost 3 bases and the J segment 2 bases; nucleotides outside the gene matches: 1. Germline lookup yields CDR1 MNHEY and CDR2 SMNVEV (reference sequence). The CDR3 region is CASSFGTGGNQPQHF. The CDR3 bases are TGTGCCAGCAGTTTTGGGACAGGGGGCAATCAGCCCCAGCATTTT.